The 17 T cell receptor beta chains presented below share a single source sample, sequenced in a study of blood T cell repertoires in COVID-19. The table came from immunoSEQ multiplex PCR; TCRdb's copy has only in-frame clones and leaves some out. The top ten clones hold roughly 5.5% of a sample with 140,000 to 150,000 clones, less than 90% of them seen once. The sequencing sample was made of PBMCs or T cells enriched from blood (not recorded which). Source of these receptors: a woman between 50 and 59 years old who had been exposed to COVID-19.

The chain recombines TRBV29-1 with TRBJ1-2, with a possible D match to TRBD1 (5 bases). The germline V gene has CDR1 SQVTM and CDR2 ANQGSEA. Trimming pared 7 bases from V and 8 bases from J, leaving 11 bases between. The CDR3 is 10 residues long. The CDR3 protein is CSGYWGGYTF. The CDR3 nucleotides read TGCAGCGGGTATTGGGGCGGCTACACCTTC.

CDR3 DNA: TGTGCCAGCAGTTTCCCCCCGGGGGACGAGCAGTACTTC. This encodes CASSFPPGDEQYF. V and J are TRBV12-3 or TRBV12-4 and TRBJ2-7; maybe TRBD2 (6 bases). V dropped 3 bases and J dropped 5 bases, with 11 bases sitting between them. The CDR3 contains 13 residues.

J is TRBJ2-5 and V is TRBV12-5, with TRBD2 identical over 8 bases. V was pared by 5 bases and J by 4 bases, with 3 bases of the junction left unmatched. CDR3 length: 13 residues. The germline V gene encodes CDR1 LGHNT and CDR2 FRNRAP. The DNA of the CDR3 is TGTGCTAGTGGTCCTAGCGGGTTAGAGACCCAGTACTTC. It yields the protein CASGPSGLETQYF.

The chain joins TRBV7-9 to TRBJ2-6; a weak D match, TRBD1 (6 bases). V dropped 1 base and J dropped 2 bases, with 6 bases sitting between them. This CDR3 is built from 15 residues. Germline V CDR1 and CDR2: SEHNR, FQNEAQ (reference sequence). CDR3 residues: CASSLDRAGANVLTF. The CDR3 DNA reads as TGTGCCAGCAGCTTAGACAGGGCTGGGGCCAACGTCCTGACTTTC.

This sequence joins TRBV6-2 or TRBV6-3 and TRBJ2-7, with 7 bases matching TRBD1. The CDR3 loop spans 13 amino acids. The ends lost 6 bases at V and 3 bases at J; junction bases unmatched: 5. Germline V gene sequence: CDR1 MNHEY, CDR2 SVGEGT. CDR3 sequence reads: CASRPQGVYEQYF. The DNA of the CDR3 is TGTGCCAGCAGACCTCAGGGGGTCTACGAGCAGTACTTC.

This chain joins TRBV5-5 and TRBJ2-5; maybe TRBD1 (6 bases). The CDR3 is 14 residues long. The germline V gene encodes CDR1 SGHKS and CDR2 YYEKEE (reference sequence). V gave up 5 bases and J gave up 5 bases, with 16 bases separating them. The CDR3 sequence is CASSFAGAQETQYF. In DNA form, the CDR3 reads TGTGCCAGCAGTTTCGCAGGGGCGCAGGAGACCCAGTACTTC.

The chain links TRBV4-1 to TRBJ2-2, with a tentative D call TRBD2 (6 bases). From germline, CDR1 is MGHRA and CDR2 YSYEKL. Trimming took off 2 bases at V and 7 bases at J, with 17 bases between the two ends. The CDR3 runs 16 residues. The CDR3 protein is CASSQPPASEGGELFF. CDR3 DNA sequence: TGCGCCAGCAGCCAACCGCCGGCCTCGGAGGGCGGGGAGCTGTTTTTT.

This chain links TRBV1 with TRBJ2-4; TRBD1, the D gene given by the table, was not confirmed from the DNA. TRBV1 is shown as a pseudogene. The CDR3 runs 15 residues. CDR3 DNA: TGCACCAGCAGCCAGAACCAGGGGTCCAAAAACATTCAGTACTTC. Translating gives CTSSQNQGSKNIQYF.

The CDR3 DNA follows: TGTGCCAGCACCGGCGGGGTTTCCGGGGAGCTGTTTTTT. Its protein is CASTGGVSGELFF. This chain links TRBV12-3 or TRBV12-4 with TRBJ2-2; possibly TRBD2 for D (6 bases). The CDR3 is 13 residues long. Trimming removed 7 bases at V and 6 bases at J, with 12 bases between.

Details on this clone: Given a much more abundant clone one base away, this may be a read error. The rearrangement joins TRBV11-1 to TRBJ1-6; 9 nucleotides match TRBD1. The CDR3 covers 14 residues. Germline V gene sequence: CDR1 SGHAT, CDR2 FQDESV (reference sequence). After removal of 3 bases from V and 6 bases from J, the junction contained 0 bases not matched to a gene. This CDR3 is CASSLTGGNSPLHF. The DNA of the CDR3 is TGTGCCAGCAGCTTGACAGGGGGTAATTCACCCCTCCACTTT.

This chain uses TRBV18 with TRBJ2-7, with 8 bases identical to TRBD1. The CDR3 contains 17 residues. The ends lost 4 bases at V and 1 base at J; junction bases unmatched: 12. Germline V gene data show CDR1 as KGHSH and CDR2 as LQKENI. In DNA form, the CDR3 reads TGTGCCAGCTCACTCCCCTTGACAGGGGCGAGGTCCTACGAGCAGTACTTC. The encoded protein is CASSLPLTGARSYEQYF.

The chain carries TRBV21-1 and TRBJ1-2; the table names TRBD1, a call not compared with the DNA. TRBV21-1 is a documented pseudogene. The CDR3 consists of 14 residues. This chain's CDR3 is CASSNGQGARGYTF. The CDR3, as DNA: TGTGCCAGCAGCAACGGACAGGGGGCGCGAGGCTACACCTTC.

The rearrangement uses TRBV7-3 and TRBJ2-3; TRBD2 matches at 8 bases. The junction had 3 bases not matched to a gene; V was cut back by 2 bases and J by 2 bases. Germline assignment: CDR1 SGHTA and CDR2 FQGTGA. The length of the CDR3 is 15 residues. The CDR3 coding sequence is TGTGCCAGCAGCTTATACGGGGGGGCCACAGATACGCAGTATTTT. It specifies CASSLYGGATDTQYF.

The CDR3 coding sequence is TGTGCCAGCATTGCCAGTAACTATGGCTACACCTTC. Protein: CASIASNYGYTF. The chain couples TRBV6-5 to TRBJ1-2; no definite D call. Looked up from germline, CDR1 is MNHEY and CDR2 is SVGAGI. The CDR3 extends over 12 amino acids. Trimming took 7 bases from V and 1 from J, leaving 7 bases between them.

This clone was counted at least ten times. This chain connects TRBV27 to TRBJ2-3, with 7 bases aligning to TRBD1. Germline CDR1 and CDR2: MNHEY and SMNVEV (reference sequence). The CDR3 consists of 15 residues. The V gene end was trimmed by 5 bases and the J gene end by 2 bases; junction bases not matched to a gene: 7. The CDR3 DNA is TGTGCCAGCAGTCCATGGACAGGTTCCACAGATACGCAGTATTTT. Translating gives CASSPWTGSTDTQYF.

The chain joins TRBV3-1 (or the pseudogene TRBV3-2) to TRBJ2-1; weak D call: TRBD2 (5 bases). The CDR3 extends over 15 amino acids. Per germline, CDR1 LGHDT and CDR2 YNNKEL (reference sequence). V was shortened by 3 bases and J by 5 bases, with 14 bases between the two germline ends. The CDR3 coding sequence is TGTGCCAGCAGCCACCGCGGGCCGACCAACAATGAGCAGTTCTTC. Its translation: CASSHRGPTNNEQFF.

This rearrangement joins TRBV19 to TRBJ1-4; 10 bases line up with TRBD1. The CDR3 is 14 residues long. The V gene end was trimmed by 5 bases and the J gene end by 7 bases; junction bases not matched to a gene: 4. Germline values: CDR1 LNHDA, CDR2 SQIVND (reference sequence). CDR3 protein: CASSPGQGSEKLFF. CDR3 sequence (DNA): TGTGCCAGTAGTCCGGGACAGGGGAGTGAAAAACTGTTTTTT. Drawing the rest from reference TRBV19 and TRBJ1-4, the complete variable domain is DGGITQSPKYLFRKEGQNVTLSCEQNLNHDAMYWYRQDPGQGLRLIYYSQIVNDFQKGDIAEGYSVSREKKESFPLTVTSAQKNPTAFYLCASSPGQGSEKLFFGSGTQLSVL.